This T cell receptor beta chain originates from a study of blood T cell repertoires in COVID-19. J lost 1 base, V lost 7 bases, and 4 bases had no gene match. This CDR3 has 14 amino acids. The germline gives CDR1 SGHTA, CDR2 FQGNSA. Some clones are missing from TCRdb's copy, which holds only in-frame ones; the method was immunoSEQ multiplex PCR. The table records over 150,000 clones, approximately 86% of them present only once. The chain carries TRBV7-2 and TRBJ2-7; 10 bases are a match to TRBD1. The clonotype comes from a man aged 55 to 70 with COVID-19, enrolled during active disease. The sample comprised peripheral blood. The CDR3 sequence is CASTSGQGSYEQYF. In nucleotides, the CDR3 is TGTGCCAGCACCTCGGGACAGGGGTCCTACGAGCAGTACTTC. The whole variable domain, remainder taken from reference TRBV7-2 and TRBJ2-7, is GAGVSQSPSNKVTEKGKDVELRCDPISGHTALYWYRQSLGQGLEFLIYFQGNSAPDKSGLPSDRFSAERTGGSVSTLTIQRTQQEDSAVYLCASTSGQGSYEQYFGPGTRLTVT.